This T cell receptor beta chain was documented in a study of T cell responses to AZD1222 COVID-19 vaccine. Study-level points and caveats: Per reports, nearly half of all spike-specific TCRs target regions that are unmutated in variants. Donor demographics were predominantly white British with a female majority; clonal diversity may be underestimated. Once two AZD1222 doses were given, Spike-specific TCR breadth and depth went up. Seropositive AZD1222 recipients at baseline numbered only five to seven.

A note on this clone: The antigen remains undetermined.

Profiled with immunoSEQ multiplex PCR; TCRdb holds only in-frame clones, not every one. Altogether around 150,000 clones are present, more than 80% being singletons, with the ten largest covering 4.1%. Trimming pared 1 base from V and 0 bases from J, leaving 12 bases between. Germline V gives CDR1 LGHDT, CDR2 YNNKEL (reference sequence). The CDR3 runs 16 residues. This clonotype originated in an adult in good health. The sample in question was peripheral blood, obtained on day 0 of AZD1222 vaccination. The chain joins TRBV3-1 (or the pseudogene TRBV3-2) to TRBJ1-1, with D hard to call. This CDR3 is CASSQGKRRMNTEAFF. DNA of the CDR3: TGTGCCAGCAGCCAAGGAAAGCGGAGGATGAACACTGAAGCTTTCTTT.